Listed below are T cell receptor beta chains from one sample, sequenced in a study of CD8 T cells in Susac syndrome. A single record per CDR3 protein comes from TCRdb applying MiXCR to the immunoSEQ multiplex PCR reads. The sample has 95,000 to 150,000 distinct CDR3 sequences, about 94% seen once. Sequenced: CD8+ T cells from PBMCs. These receptors originate from a human donor with Susac syndrome. The CDR3 runs from the conserved cysteine through the conserved F or W. A D gene is named only where the DNA matches it firmly. Size values are once, few and many counts, or a class for expanded clones, and some rows have none.

>TRBV2|TRBJ2-3|TRBD1|.
CASSEGQGTDTQYF
TGTGCCAGCAGTGAGGGACAGGGCACAGATACGCAGTATTTT
>TRBV19|TRBJ1-1|.|few
CASSPSGNTEAFF
TGTGCCAGTAGTCCGTCAGGGAACACTGAAGCTTTCTTT
>TRBV19|TRBJ1-5|.|.
CASSSGEPQHF
TGTGCCAGTAGTTCCGGGGAGCCCCAGCATTTT
>TRBV7-6|TRBJ1-1|.|.
CASSLGGGYEAFF
TGTGCCAGCAGCTTAGGTGGAGGCTATGAAGCTTTCTTT
>TRBV27|TRBJ2-1|TRBD1|once
CASSLSKGTGLGNEQFF
TGTGCCAGCAGTTTATCGAAAGGGACAGGGCTAGGCAATGAGCAGTTCTTC
>TRBV9|TRBJ1-3|.|.
CASSVGLGSGNTIYF
TGTGCCAGCAGCGTAGGTCTCGGATCTGGAAACACCATATATTTT
>TRBV20-1|TRBJ2-1|TRBD2|once
CSASPTTSGTYNEQFF
TGCAGTGCTAGCCCCACGACTAGCGGGACCTACAATGAGCAGTTCTTC
>TRBV9|TRBJ1-5|.|.
CASSVGSNQPQHF
TGTGCCAGCAGCGTCGGTAGCAATCAGCCCCAGCATTTT
>TRBV20-1|TRBJ2-3|TRBD2|.
CSARGLAGRDTQYF
TGCAGTGCTAGAGGACTAGCGGGGAGGGATACGCAGTATTTT
>TRBV19|TRBJ1-6|.|.
CASSTMGTVHF
TGTGCCAGTAGTACCATGGGTACGGTCCACTTT
>TRBV7-9|TRBJ2-2|TRBD1|.
CASRSVTGTRDTGELFF
TGTGCCAGCAGATCCGTGACAGGGACGAGGGACACCGGGGAGCTGTTTTTT
>TRBV12-3/TRBV12-4|TRBJ2-6|.|.
CASSLAGSSGANVLTF
TGTGCCAGCAGTTTAGCTGGCAGCTCTGGGGCCAACGTCCTGACTTTC
>TRBV15|TRBJ1-2|.|.
CATSRDRRENYGYTF
TGTGCCACCAGCAGAGATCGGCGGGAGAACTATGGCTACACCTTC
>TRBV20-1|TRBJ2-1|.|.
CSARGQAGEYEQFF
TGCAGTGCTAGAGGACAAGCAGGGGAGTATGAGCAGTTCTTC
>TRBV3-1|TRBJ2-3|.|.
CASSQDYRLWADTQYF
TGTGCCAGCAGCCAAGACTACAGGCTTTGGGCAGATACGCAGTATTTT
>TRBV3-1|TRBJ2-4|.|.
CASSQDAAVAKNIQYF
TGTGCCAGCAGCCAAGATGCGGCAGTAGCCAAAAACATTCAGTACTTC
>TRBV20-1|TRBJ2-5|.|.
CSAPRGGGGTETQYF
TGCAGTGCACCCCGAGGGGGAGGGGGGACGGAGACCCAGTACTTC
>TRBV6-2/TRBV6-3|TRBJ1-2|TRBD1|.
CASSSPGQGLNYGYTF
TGTGCCAGCAGTTCACCCGGACAGGGCCTCAACTATGGCTACACCTTC
>TRBV6-1|TRBJ1-5|.|.
CASSPVDPRASNQPQHF
TGTGCCAGCAGCCCGGTGGACCCCAGGGCAAGCAATCAGCCCCAGCATTTT
>TRBV4-1|TRBJ2-3|TRBD2|.
CASSRRLAPLQDTQYF
TGCGCCAGCAGCCGGAGACTAGCGCCCCTCCAAGATACGCAGTATTTT
>TRBV29-1|TRBJ1-1|.|.
CSVEDLRGKREHTEAFF
TGCAGCGTTGAAGATCTAAGGGGGAAGAGAGAACACACTGAAGCTTTCTTT
>TRBV5-1|TRBJ2-5|.|.
CASSLASPDTGQETQYF
TGCGCCAGCAGCTTGGCCTCACCGGACACGGGCCAAGAGACCCAGTACTTC
>TRBV15|TRBJ2-5|.|.
CATSSLGGQETQYF
TGTGCCACCAGCTCACTGGGTGGCCAAGAGACCCAGTACTTC
>TRBV27|TRBJ1-4|.|.
CASRPGVPGNEKLFF
TGTGCCAGCAGACCGGGGGTTCCGGGTAATGAAAAACTGTTTTTT
>TRBV7-9|TRBJ2-1|TRBD1|.
CASSPGTGGYNEQFF
TGTGCCAGCAGCCCCGGGACAGGGGGTTACAATGAGCAGTTCTTC
>TRBV5-1|TRBJ1-1|.|.
CASSLAGVGRNTEAFF
TGCGCCAGCAGCTTGGCAGGGGTTGGTCGTAACACTGAAGCTTTCTTT
>TRBV29-1|TRBJ2-5|TRBD1|.
CSVDQRGQGRVETQYF
TGCAGCGTTGATCAACGGGGACAGGGGAGGGTTGAGACCCAGTACTTC
>TRBV6-6|TRBJ1-5|TRBD1|.
CASTAGGGWQPQHF
TGTGCCAGCACCGCGGGAGGGGGCTGGCAGCCCCAGCATTTT
>TRBV5-4|TRBJ1-2|TRBD1|.
CASSLGGQGDYGYTF
TGTGCCAGCAGCTTGGGGGGACAGGGAGACTATGGCTACACCTTC
>TRBV25-1|TRBJ2-2|.|.
CASSVTGELFF
TGTGCCAGCAGCGTCACCGGGGAGCTGTTTTTT
>TRBV5-6|TRBJ1-1|.|.
CASTSGGATEAFF
TGTGCCAGCACCTCGGGGGGCGCCACTGAAGCTTTCTTT
>TRBV12-3/TRBV12-4|TRBJ2-3|.|.
CASSEGGTDTQYF
TGTGCCAGCAGTGAGGGGGGCACAGATACGCAGTATTTT
>TRBV11-2|TRBJ2-6|TRBD1|.
CASSLGGGPGANVLTF
TGTGCCAGCAGCTTAGGAGGGGGCCCCGGGGCCAACGTCCTGACTTTC
>TRBV11-1|TRBJ2-7|.|.
CASSAGLYEQYF
TGTGCCAGCAGCGCCGGACTCTACGAGCAGTACTTC
>TRBV6-5|TRBJ2-7|TRBD2|.
CASSYTSGGPHEQYF
TGTGCCAGCAGTTACACTAGCGGGGGCCCCCACGAGCAGTACTTC
>TRBV4-1|TRBJ2-1|.|.
CASSQKRQEQFF
TGCGCCAGCAGCCAAAAACGACAGGAGCAGTTCTTC
>TRBV27|TRBJ2-5|.|.
CASSLRLADRYEETQYF
TGTGCCAGCAGTTTAAGGCTGGCGGACCGCTACGAAGAGACCCAGTACTTC
>TRBV12-3/TRBV12-4|TRBJ2-5|TRBD1|.
CASRDRGPQETQYF
TGTGCCAGCCGGGACAGGGGTCCACAAGAGACCCAGTACTTC
>TRBV5-8|TRBJ2-1|TRBD2|.
CASSSGGGAEQFF
TGTGCCAGCAGCTCGGGAGGGGGGGCTGAGCAGTTCTTC
>TRBV6-2/TRBV6-3|TRBJ2-1|TRBD1|.
CASIPGQVNNEQFF
TGTGCCAGCATCCCGGGACAGGTCAACAATGAGCAGTTCTTC
>TRBV15|TRBJ2-7|TRBD1|.
CATSRELTGAYEQYF
TGTGCCACCAGCAGGGAACTTACAGGGGCCTACGAGCAGTACTTC
>TRBV27|TRBJ2-7|.|.
CASSTTVAKEQYF
TGTGCCAGCAGCACGACAGTTGCGAAGGAGCAGTACTTC
>TRBV6-2/TRBV6-3|TRBJ1-1|.|few
CASSLSSNTEAFF
TGTGCCAGCAGTTTATCTTCGAACACTGAAGCTTTCTTT
>TRBV20-1|TRBJ2-5|.|.
CSGDRGDWGETQYF
TGCAGTGGCGACCGAGGGGACTGGGGGGAGACCCAGTACTTC
>TRBV29-1|TRBJ2-1|TRBD2|.
CSVEALAGTYNEQFF
TGCAGCGTTGAAGCACTAGCGGGAACATACAATGAGCAGTTCTTC
>TRBV6-7|TRBJ1-1|.|.
CASGHRMAFF
TGTGCCAGCGGGCACAGGATGGCTTTCTTT
>TRBV20-1|TRBJ2-7|.|.
CSARDPYSYEQYF
TGCAGTGCTAGAGATCCCTACTCCTACGAGCAGTACTTC
>TRBV7-9|TRBJ2-7|.|.
CASSLDHEQYF
TGTGCCAGCAGCTTGGACCACGAGCAGTACTTC
>TRBV9|TRBJ2-5|.|.
CASSGGETQYF
TGTGCCAGCAGCGGCGGTGAGACCCAGTACTTC
>TRBV9|TRBJ1-1|.|.
CASNVEGQPMNTEAFF
TGTGCCAGCAACGTAGAAGGGCAGCCCATGAACACTGAAGCTTTCTTT
>TRBV15|TRBJ2-7|TRBD1|.
CATRTSGQVHEQYF
TGTGCCACCAGAACCTCGGGACAGGTCCACGAGCAGTACTTC
>TRBV13|TRBJ2-3|.|.
CASRKNGGSTDTQYF
TGTGCCAGCAGGAAGAATGGGGGGAGCACAGATACGCAGTATTTT
>TRBV7-2|TRBJ1-2|.|.
CASSPNILDGYTF
TGTGCCAGCAGCCCCAATATCCTTGACGGCTACACCTTC
>TRBV9|TRBJ2-6|.|.
CASGASGANVLTF
TGTGCCAGCGGGGCCTCTGGGGCCAACGTCCTGACTTTC
>TRBV6-5|TRBJ2-2|.|.
CASSYLDGELFF
TGTGCCAGCAGTTACCTGGACGGGGAGCTGTTTTTT
>TRBV20-1|TRBJ1-1|.|once
CSARGYDMNTEAFF
TGCAGTGCTAGAGGTTACGACATGAACACTGAAGCTTTCTTT
>TRBV3-1|TRBJ1-2|.|.
CASSQDRGAAGGYTF
TGTGCCAGCAGCCAAGATCGGGGAGCGGCTGGCGGCTACACCTTC